This TCR beta chain was found in a study of blood T cells in healthy people across ages. General study points: CMV infection status of these donors was not known.

Details on this clonotype: Its antigen is currently unknown.

CDR1 and CDR2 (germline): SGDLS, YYNGEE. The length of the CDR3 is 14 residues. V lost 4 bases, J lost 5 bases, and 4 bases stayed unmatched. Isolation recovered at least 6.5 million PBMCs from every sample. Using a J-beta primer mix together with a sample-barcoded 5' primer, a second PCR was run for roughly 6 to 11 cycles. TCRdb re-analysed the 5' RACE reads in MiXCR, keeping a single row per CDR3 protein. The data hold 700,000 to 950,000 distinct CDR3 sequences, with roughly 60% observed a single time. The sequenced sample was blood. V gene TRBV9 combines with J gene TRBJ2-4; 9 bases line up with TRBD1. The clonotype was recovered from a man aged 30 to 39 in good health. As DNA, the CDR3 is TGTGCCAGCAGCTCAACAGGGGGCCAAAACATTCAGTACTTC. Its translation: CASSSTGGQNIQYF.